Below are 10 T cell receptor beta chains sequenced from a single sample in a study of CD8 T cells in Susac syndrome. An input of about 0.45 to 1 ug of RNA was subjected to reverse transcription using random hexamers. TCRdb ran MiXCR on the immunoSEQ multiplex PCR reads and lists one entry per CDR3 protein. The sample gives about 130,000 distinct CDR3 sequences, 90% to 95% of which show up once; roughly 0.12% is in the top ten. Sequenced input: CD4+ T cells from PBMCs. These receptors were obtained from a human donor in good health.

This chain uses TRBV19 with TRBJ2-1; possibly TRBD1 or TRBD2 for D (5 bases each). Trimming removed 4 bases at V and 6 bases at J, with 16 bases between. CDR3 length: 15 residues. Germline loops: CDR1 LNHDA, CDR2 SQIVND (reference sequence). CDR3 in DNA: TGTGCCAGTAGTAATGGGGGATCTAAAGGCAATGAGCAGTTCTTC. This gives the protein CASSNGGSKGNEQFF.

V usage is TRBV3-1 and J usage is TRBJ1-1, with D tentatively TRBD1 (5 bases). Germline values: CDR1 LGHDT, CDR2 YNNKEL (reference sequence). The CDR3 sequence is 15 residues long. The V and J ends lost 4 bases and 5 bases respectively, with 17 bases between them. This CDR3 is CASSLSPGGGTEAFF. CDR3 in DNA: TGTGCCAGCAGCCTGAGTCCCGGGGGAGGGACTGAAGCTTTCTTT. The full variable domain, completed using reference TRBV3-1 and TRBJ1-1, is DTAVSQTPKYLVTQMGNDKSIKCEQNLGHDTMYWYKQDSKKFLKIMFSYNNKELIINETVPNRFSPKSPDKAHLNLHINSLELGDSAVYFCASSLSPGGGTEAFFGQGTRLTVV.

The chain couples TRBV5-1 to TRBJ2-7; 7 bases match TRBD1. The junction had 6 bases not matched to a gene; V was cut back by 0 bases and J by 0 bases. Germline lookup yields CDR1 SGHRS and CDR2 YFSETQ. The CDR3 sequence is 16 residues long. Written as DNA, the CDR3 is TGCGCCAGCAGCTTGGACGGGACAGCGAGCTCCTACGAGCAGTACTTC. Protein sequence: CASSLDGTASSYEQYF.

V usage is TRBV30 and J usage is TRBJ2-4; TRBD2 is a possible D gene (6 bases). Germline V gives CDR1 GTSNPN, CDR2 SVGIG (reference sequence). V lost 0 bases and J lost 2, with 11 bases in between. The CDR3 contains 15 residues. In DNA, the CDR3 is TGTGCCTGGAGTGTAGCTCGGGGGACCAAAAACATTCAGTACTTC. Its protein is CAWSVARGTKNIQYF. The whole variable domain, filled in from reference TRBV30 and TRBJ2-4, reads SQTIHQWPATLVQPVGSPLSLECTVEGTSNPNLYWYRQAAGRGLQLLFYSVGIGQISSEVPQNLSASRPQDRQFILSSKKLLLSDSGFYLCAWSVARGTKNIQYFGAGTRLSVL.

The chain recombines TRBV3-1 with TRBJ2-2; D unresolved. Germline CDR1 reads LGHDT; CDR2 reads YNNKEL (reference sequence). This CDR3 is 15 amino acids long. The ends were cut back, 1 base at V and 1 base at J, with 7 bases in the middle. Here the CDR3 reads CASSQGSENTGELFF. For the CDR3, the DNA is TGTGCCAGCAGCCAAGGATCAGAGAACACCGGGGAGCTGTTTTTT.

The chain employs TRBV5-6 and TRBJ2-1, with 11 bases matching TRBD2. The CDR3 extends over 16 amino acids. V lost 3 bases, J lost 5 bases, and 7 bases stayed unmatched. The germline gives CDR1 SGHDT, CDR2 YYEEEE. Here the CDR3 DNA reads TGTGCCAGCAGCTCGAGGTTGGGACTAGCGGACAATGAGCAGTTCTTC. Encoded protein: CASSSRLGLADNEQFF.

This chain links TRBV4-2 with TRBJ2-7, with a tentative D call TRBD1 (5 bases). The CDR3 extends over 14 amino acids. V lost 1 base and J lost 3, with 10 bases in between. Germline V gene sequence: CDR1 LGHNA, CDR2 YNFKEQ. The CDR3 nucleotides read TGTGCCAGCAGCCAAGGACAGCTAGACTACGAGCAGTACTTC. It yields the protein CASSQGQLDYEQYF.

The chain has TRBV27 and TRBJ2-7, with D maybe TRBD2 (5 bases). This CDR3 has 10 residues. Trimming cost V 11 bases and J 3 bases, with 8 bases left between them. Germline-derived CDR1 and CDR2 are MNHEY and SMNVEV (reference sequence). CDR3 residues: CARGGYEQYF. The CDR3 bases are TGTGCCCGCGGAGGCTACGAGCAGTACTTC.

The chain couples TRBV5-1 to TRBJ2-7; tentatively, D is TRBD2 (6 bases). The CDR3 runs to 13 residues. CDR1 and CDR2 from the germline V gene are SGHRS and YFSETQ. The germline V and J ends were trimmed by 4 bases and 7 bases, with 15 bases remaining between them. CDR3 coding DNA: TGCGCCAGCAGCGCGGGATCAGTTACGGAGCAGTACTTC. Its protein is CASSAGSVTEQYF.

The V and J genes are TRBV12-3 or TRBV12-4 and TRBJ1-2; 7 bases match TRBD1. V lost 5 bases to trimming and J lost 3 bases; unmatched junction nucleotides: 3. CDR3 size: 13 residues. CDR3 amino acids: CASSVTGYYGYTF. CDR3 bases: TGTGCCAGCAGTGTGACAGGGTACTATGGCTACACCTTC.